The 30 T cell receptor beta chains given below trace back to one sample, sequenced in a study of blood T cell repertoires in COVID-19. The table came from immunoSEQ multiplex PCR; TCRdb's copy has only in-frame clones and leaves some out. Of approximately 270,000 clones in the sample, around 86% were seen once. Sequencing was performed on PBMCs or T cells enriched from blood (not recorded which). The receptors stem from a man aged 40-55 years who had recovered from COVID-19.

In this sample, this clone turned up a few times. The chain couples TRBV18 to TRBJ1-1; D might be TRBD1 (5 bases). The CDR3 is made up of 15 amino acids. Looked up from germline, CDR1 is KGHSH and CDR2 is LQKENI. Trimming removed 3 bases at V and 3 bases at J, with 14 bases between. The CDR3 DNA reads TGTGCCAGCTCACCGAGAGAACAGGCCCACACTGAAGCTTTCTTT. Amino acids: CASSPREQAHTEAFF.

In DNA form, the CDR3 reads TGTGCCAGCAGCGACCCCTCGGCAGGATTCGCCACAGATACGCAGTATTTT. As protein: CASSDPSAGFATDTQYF. J is TRBJ2-3 and V is TRBV21-1; TRBD1, the D gene given by the table, was not confirmed from the DNA. TRBV21-1 is reported as a pseudogene. The CDR3 consists of 17 residues.

The CDR3 here is CASSSAQGADGYTF. The CDR3 coding sequence is TGTGCCAGCAGCTCGGCACAGGGGGCAGATGGCTACACCTTC. This chain connects TRBV6-2 or TRBV6-3 to TRBJ1-2, with 9 nucleotides matching TRBD1. This CDR3 comprises 14 residues. The J segment lost 6 bases and the V segment lost 6 bases, leaving 8 bases of the junction unmatched. Germline-derived CDR1 and CDR2 are MNHEY and SVGEGT.

In nucleotides, the CDR3 is TGTGCCAGCAGCCAAGGGCCAACAAACACCGGGGAGCTGTTTTTT. Its translation: CASSQGPTNTGELFF. This sequence joins TRBV3-1 (or the pseudogene TRBV3-2) and TRBJ2-2; D unresolved. Germline V gene lookup returns CDR1 LGHDT and CDR2 YNNKEL (reference sequence). The CDR3 has 15 residues. V lost 1 base and J 2 bases, leaving 8 bases between the germline ends.

The genes are TRBV30 and TRBJ1-1; D uncertain. Germline-derived CDR1 and CDR2 are GTSNPN and SVGIG (reference sequence). This CDR3 spans 11 amino acids. Trimming removed 0 bases from V and 13 bases from J, with 12 bases in between. The CDR3 reads CAWSVSGGFFF. The DNA of the CDR3 is TGTGCCTGGAGTGTCAGCGGCGGGTTTTTCTTT. Full variable domain (remainder filled in from reference TRBV30 and TRBJ1-1): SQTIHQWPATLVQPVGSPLSLECTVEGTSNPNLYWYRQAAGRGLQLLFYSVGIGQISSEVPQNLSASRPQDRQFILSSKKLLLSDSGFYLCAWSVSGGFFFGQGTRLTVV.

The chain couples TRBV5-1 to TRBJ2-1, with no clear D. The V gene lost 0 bases and the J gene lost 5 bases, with 12 bases spanning the gap. From germline, CDR1 is SGHRS and CDR2 YFSETQ. This CDR3 region has 15 residues. CDR3 sequence: CASSLVWRSNNEQFF. The CDR3 DNA reads TGCGCCAGCAGCTTGGTCTGGAGAAGTAACAATGAGCAGTTCTTC.

The chain combines TRBV5-6 with TRBJ2-5, with TRBD1 identical over 9 bases. The germline V gene has CDR1 SGHDT and CDR2 YYEEEE. The V and J ends lost 4 bases and 5 bases, in that order; junction bases with no gene match: 6. The CDR3 totals 14 residues. CDR3 sequence (DNA): TGTGCCAGCAGCCTACAGGGGGCTTTGGAGACCCAGTACTTC. This encodes CASSLQGALETQYF.

CDR3 in DNA: TGTGCCAGCAGCTTAGTTACTAGCGGCACAGATACGCAGTATTTT. It is translated as CASSLVTSGTDTQYF. The chain couples TRBV7-8 to TRBJ2-3, with 7 nucleotides matching TRBD2. This CDR3 comprises 15 residues. CDR1 SGHVS and CDR2 FQNEAQ come from the germline V gene. Trimming at V came to 1 base and at J to 1 base, leaving 2 bases not matched to a gene.

V is TRBV27 and J is TRBJ2-5; 8 nucleotides agree with TRBD1. The V gene end was trimmed by 2 bases and the J gene end by 1 base; junction bases not matched to a gene: 6. The CDR3 length is 16 residues. Germline V gene data show CDR1 as MNHEY and CDR2 as SMNVEV (reference sequence). This CDR3 reads CASSLGRGLFQETQYF. The CDR3 DNA sequence: TGTGCCAGCAGTTTAGGCAGGGGGCTCTTCCAAGAGACCCAGTACTTC.

This sequence joins TRBV13 and TRBJ1-1; 7 bases match TRBD1. Germline CDR1 reads PRHDT; CDR2 reads FYEKMQ (reference sequence). With V trimmed by 5 bases and J by 9 bases, 9 bases remained unmatched. This CDR3 region has 13 residues. CDR3 residues: CASSHNRQGQAFF. CDR3 sequence (DNA): TGTGCCAGCAGCCACAATCGACAGGGACAAGCTTTCTTT. The full variable domain, with the rest looked up from reference TRBV13 and TRBJ1-1, is AAGVIQSPRHLIKEKRETATLKCYPIPRHDTVYWYQQGPGQDPQFLISFYEKMQSDKGSIPDRFSAQQFSDYHSELNMSSLELGDSALYFCASSHNRQGQAFFGQGTRLTVV.

This rearrangement joins TRBV30 to TRBJ2-1, with D perhaps matching TRBD1 (5 bases). Trimming cost V 7 bases and J 6 bases, with 10 bases left between them. Germline values: CDR1 GTSNPN, CDR2 SVGIG (reference sequence). The CDR3 runs 11 residues. The chain's CDR3 is CASGQGNEQFF. DNA for the CDR3: TGTGCCTCGGGCCAGGGCAATGAGCAGTTCTTC.

The gene calls are TRBV24-1 and TRBJ2-1; the D gene is possibly TRBD2 (7 bases). This CDR3 is 16 amino acids long. V lost 0 bases, J lost 6 bases, and 14 bases lay in between. CDR1 and CDR2 from the germline V gene are KGHDR and SFDVKD. The CDR3 nucleotides are TGTGCCACCAGTGATTTGGGGTGGGGGGGCGGCAATGAGCAGTTCTTC. Translated: CATSDLGWGGGNEQFF.

This clone appeared many times. This chain links TRBV29-1 with TRBJ1-5; perhaps TRBD1 as D (5 bases). Per the germline V gene, CDR1 is SQVTM and CDR2 is ANQGSEA. The ends were cut back, 4 bases at V and 5 bases at J, with 12 bases in the middle. The CDR3 loop spans 13 amino acids. In DNA form, the CDR3 reads TGCAGCGTTGCCGGGTGGGGGGATCAGCCCCAGCATTTT. Translating gives CSVAGWGDQPQHF.

V usage is TRBV4-1 and J usage is TRBJ1-4; 11 positions match TRBD1. Trimming at V came to 3 bases and at J to 8 bases, leaving 5 bases not matched to a gene. The V gene's germline CDR1 is MGHRA and CDR2 YSYEKL. The CDR3 is 15 residues long. DNA for the CDR3: TGCGCCAGCAGCCACACGGACAGGGGGCGGGAAAAACTGTTTTTT. This codes for CASSHTDRGREKLFF.

V gene TRBV4-2 combines with J gene TRBJ2-3; 9 bases match TRBD1. The V gene end was trimmed by 6 bases and the J gene end by 2 bases; junction bases not matched to a gene: 6. CDR3 size: 15 residues. Germline CDR1 is LGHNA and CDR2 is YNFKEQ. CDR3 amino acids: CASRNRDRVTDTQYF. CDR3 DNA sequence: TGTGCCAGCAGAAACCGGGACAGGGTCACAGATACGCAGTATTTT.

The chain has TRBV4-2 and TRBJ2-1, with TRBD2 identical over 10 bases. Unmatched junction bases numbered 10, after V lost 1 base and J lost 16 bases. The CDR3 covers 14 residues. From germline, CDR1 is LGHNA and CDR2 YNFKEQ. The CDR3 sequence is CASSQGPLAGEPFF. For the CDR3, the DNA is TGTGCCAGCAGCCAAGGCCCCCTAGCGGGGGAACCATTCTTC.

The DNA for the CDR3 is TGTGCCAGCAGCTCGGGACAGGGGGGGAACACCGGGGAGCTGTTTTTT. Its translation: CASSSGQGGNTGELFF. The chain uses TRBV11-2 and TRBJ2-2; 11 bases line up with TRBD1. Germline values: CDR1 SGHAT, CDR2 FQNNGV. V was pared by 4 bases and J by 1 base, with 2 bases of the junction left unmatched. The CDR3 runs to 16 residues.

J is TRBJ2-5 and V is TRBV5-1; D is ambiguous. The CDR3 runs 13 residues. Germline loops: CDR1 SGHRS, CDR2 YFSETQ. Trimming removed 4 bases at V and 2 bases at J, with 9 bases between. The CDR3 here is CASSLDTQETQYF. The DNA for the CDR3 is TGCGCCAGCAGCCTTGACACGCAAGAGACCCAGTACTTC. The full variable domain, its missing parts supplied by reference TRBV5-1 and TRBJ2-5, is KAGVTQTPRYLIKTRGQQVTLSCSPISGHRSVSWYQQTPGQGLQFLFEYFSETQRNKGNFPGRFSGRQFSNSRSEMNVSTLELGDSALYLCASSLDTQETQYFGPGTRLLVL.

The V call is TRBV9, the J call TRBJ1-2; D might be TRBD1 (5 bases). The CDR3 contains 15 residues. V gave up 0 bases and J gave up 5 bases, with 14 bases separating them. The germline gives CDR1 SGDLS, CDR2 YYNGEE. This CDR3 reads CASSVAEGTLYGYTF. In nucleotides, the CDR3 is TGTGCCAGCAGCGTAGCGGAGGGGACTCTTTATGGCTACACCTTC.

The chain links TRBV4-1 to TRBJ2-7; the match to TRBD1 covers 11 bases. The ends lost 3 bases at V and 0 bases at J; junction bases unmatched: 10. This CDR3 has 18 residues. Germline values: CDR1 MGHRA, CDR2 YSYEKL. The CDR3 loop is CASSQHRDRGTRSYEQYF. CDR3 nucleotide sequence: TGCGCCAGCAGCCAGCACCGGGACAGGGGGACTCGCTCCTACGAGCAGTACTTC.

The gene calls are TRBV19 and TRBJ2-1, with 7 bases that match TRBD1. The ends lost 8 bases at V and 1 base at J; junction bases unmatched: 2. CDR1 is LNHDA and CDR2 is SQIVND in the germline V gene (reference sequence). The CDR3 loop spans 13 amino acids. CDR3 sequence (DNA): TGTGCCAGTGGGGACAGTTCCTACAATGAGCAGTTCTTC. Its translation is CASGDSSYNEQFF.

This clone was recorded at least ten times. In DNA, the CDR3 is TGTGCCAGCAGGGCCGGGACTGCCTCCTACGAGCAGTACTTC. It specifies CASRAGTASYEQYF. The rearrangement joins TRBV2 to TRBJ2-7; D might be TRBD2 (6 bases). V was clipped by 6 bases and J by 0 bases, with 12 bases between them. This CDR3 is built from 14 residues. Looked up from germline, CDR1 is SNHLY and CDR2 is FYNNEI.

The genes are TRBV7-9 and TRBJ2-7; TRBD1 aligns across 11 bases. The germline V gene encodes CDR1 SEHNR and CDR2 FQNEAQ (reference sequence). V shed 5 bases and J 2 bases; nucleotides not matched to a gene: 8. CDR3 size: 16 residues. As DNA, the CDR3 is TGTGCCAGCAGCCCCCAGGGACAGGGGGGAACCTACGAGCAGTACTTC. Protein sequence: CASSPQGQGGTYEQYF.

This clone has a handful of counts. The chain employs TRBV6-2 or TRBV6-3 and TRBJ2-7; D remains ambiguous. The length of the CDR3 is 11 residues. Trimming removed 2 bases at V and 5 bases at J, with 4 bases between. The germline V gene has CDR1 MNHEY and CDR2 SVGEGT. This CDR3 reads CASSYVDEQYF. CDR3 DNA sequence: TGTGCCAGCAGTTACGTAGACGAGCAGTACTTC.

This chain uses TRBV5-6 with TRBJ2-7, with 7 bases that match TRBD1. This CDR3 has 19 amino acids. J gave up 1 base and V 3 bases, and 19 bases lay outside the gene matches. The germline gives CDR1 SGHDT, CDR2 YYEEEE. CDR3 DNA: TGTGCCAGCAGCTCGATTCGAGAGAGGACAGGTATCTTTTCCTACGAGCAGTACTTC. It codes for CASSSIRERTGIFSYEQYF.

This clone has just one count. The V gene is TRBV19, the J gene TRBJ2-1, with D perhaps matching TRBD2 (6 bases). Between the trimmed V and J ends, which lost 8 bases and 5 bases, there was a span of 19 bases. CDR3 length equals 15 residues. Per germline, CDR1 LNHDA and CDR2 SQIVND (reference sequence). The CDR3 bases are TGTGCCAGTCCGCGCAAAGGACTACCGAACAATGAGCAGTTCTTC. Amino acids: CASPRKGLPNNEQFF.

In its sample, this clone was seen a few times. The genes are TRBV5-1 and TRBJ1-1; D possibly corresponds to TRBD1 (6 bases). Per germline, CDR1 SGHRS and CDR2 YFSETQ. V was trimmed by 6 bases and J by 5 bases, leaving 14 bases between them. The CDR3 is made up of 13 amino acids. As DNA, the CDR3 is TGCGCCAGCAACCCCGGGGGGCGGACTGAAGCTTTCTTT. Protein product: CASNPGGRTEAFF.

The table lists this clone with a count of one. The gene calls are TRBV7-8 and TRBJ2-3; TRBD2 agrees at 7 bases. V gave up 1 base and J gave up 0 bases; unmatched junction bases: 4. Per germline, CDR1 SGHVS and CDR2 FQNEAQ. CDR3 length: 16 amino acids. CDR3 nucleotides: TGTGCCAGCAGCTTAGTCCAAGCGGGGAGCACAGATACGCAGTATTTT. Translation gives CASSLVQAGSTDTQYF.

This sequence joins TRBV6-5 and TRBJ2-7; TRBD2 matches 11 bases. Germline V gives CDR1 MNHEY, CDR2 SVGAGI. V was clipped by 7 bases and J by 3 bases; unmatched bases: 5. CDR3 length: 14 amino acids. The CDR3 region is CASTGLAGGYEQYF. The CDR3 DNA follows: TGTGCCAGCACTGGGCTAGCGGGAGGCTACGAGCAGTACTTC.

The chain joins TRBV6-1 to TRBJ2-2; D ambiguous. CDR1 is MNHNS, CDR2 SASEGT, per germline. V lost 2 bases and J lost 5, with 12 bases in between. The CDR3 covers 15 residues. CDR3 coding DNA: TGTGCCAGCAGTGAATGGGCGTCAGAGACCGGGGAGCTGTTTTTT. Residues: CASSEWASETGELFF.